A single sample is the source of the 18 T cell receptor beta chains below, sequenced in a study of cytotoxic CD8 clonotypes in ibrutinib-treated CLL. TCRdb's copy holds only in-frame clones and misses some; the assay was immunoSEQ multiplex PCR. The table includes fewer than 35,000 clones, approximately 57% detected once. The sample here was PBMCs, taken before ibrutinib treatment. The origin of the receptors is a human donor with chronic lymphocytic leukemia.

A word on this clone: Its ends do not fully match the called genes, so a read error is possible. This rearrangement joins TRBV4-1 to TRBJ2-3; 8 bases are shared with TRBD2. Germline V CDR1 and CDR2: MGHRA, YSYEKL. The CDR3 is made up of 16 amino acids. The CDR3 bases are TGCGCCAGCAGCCAAGATCAGCGTACAGCGGGACTAGAGGTCCCATTT. Translating it yields CASSQDQRTAGLEVPF.

The chain recombines TRBV27 with TRBJ2-3; TRBD2 matches 9 bases. The CDR3 is made up of 16 amino acids. Unmatched junction bases numbered 10, after V lost 5 bases and J lost 4 bases. Germline loops: CDR1 MNHEY, CDR2 SMNVEV (reference sequence). The CDR3 loop is CASSLGLAIPPDTQYF. The CDR3 nucleotides read TGTGCCAGCAGTCTAGGACTAGCGATCCCCCCAGATACGCAGTATTTT.

J is TRBJ2-1 and V is TRBV7-9; D may be TRBD2 (5 bases). V lost 5 bases, J lost 8 bases, and 16 bases lay in between. CDR1 and CDR2 (germline): SEHNR, FQNEAQ (reference sequence). This CDR3 has 14 amino acids. CDR3 sequence (DNA): TGTGCCAGCAGCCTAGGTCTAGCAACGGATGAGCAGTTCTTC. Translated: CASSLGLATDEQFF. Using reference TRBV7-9 and TRBJ2-1 for the parts outside the CDR3, the full variable domain is DTGVSQNPRHKITKRGQNVTFRCDPISEHNRLYWYRQTLGQGPEFLTYFQNEAQLEKSRLLSDRFSAERPKGSFSTLEIQRTEQGDSAMYLCASSLGLATDEQFFGPGTRLTVL.

The chain links TRBV9 to TRBJ1-2; TRBD1 might be the D (5 bases). The CDR3 sequence is 18 residues long. Germline lookup yields CDR1 SGDLS and CDR2 YYNGEE. Trimming took off 4 bases at V and 4 bases at J, with 26 bases between the two ends. The CDR3 protein is CASSPRIQLGVRAYGYTF. The CDR3 DNA sequence: TGTGCCAGCAGCCCTCGTATTCAATTGGGGGTTAGGGCCTATGGCTACACCTTC. The complete variable domain, with remaining parts taken from reference TRBV9 and TRBJ1-2, reads DSGVTQTPKHLITATGQRVTLRCSPRSGDLSVYWYQQSLDQGLQFLIQYYNGEERAKGNILERFSAQQFPDLHSELNLSSLELGDSALYFCASSPRIQLGVRAYGYTFGSGTRLTVV.

The chain uses TRBV6-6 and TRBJ1-2, with D hard to call. CDR3 length: 14 amino acids. The V gene's germline CDR1 is MNHNY and CDR2 SVGAGI (reference sequence). With 2 bases removed from V and 2 bases from J, the gap between germline ends came to 9 bases. The CDR3 DNA follows: TGTGCCAGCAGTTACGTCGCAGAAAACTATGGCTACACCTTC. It codes for CASSYVAENYGYTF.

The V gene is TRBV5-6, the J gene TRBJ1-3, with D perhaps matching TRBD1 (5 bases). Germline CDR1 is SGHDT and CDR2 is YYEEEE. CDR3 length equals 16 residues. Trimming removed 5 bases at V and 0 bases at J, with 15 bases between. CDR3 coding DNA: TGTGCCAGCAGTAGGAGGGGCCGAAGCTCTGGAAACACCATATATTTT. As protein: CASSRRGRSSGNTIYF.

The rearrangement joins TRBV9 to TRBJ2-7, with a tentative D call TRBD1 (5 bases). This CDR3 contains 14 residues. The V end was cut by 4 bases, the J end by 0 bases, with 11 bases between. The germline CDR1 and CDR2 sequences are SGDLS and YYNGEE. The CDR3 bases are TGTGCCAGCAGCTTTCAGGGATTCTCCTACGAGCAGTACTTC. Translated, it gives CASSFQGFSYEQYF.

The CDR3 DNA sequence: TGTGCCAGGGGACAGCGAAGCTACAATGAGCAGTTCTTC. Amino acid sequence: CARGQRSYNEQFF. J is TRBJ2-1 and V is TRBV2; 7 bases fit TRBD1. CDR1 SNHLY and CDR2 FYNNEI come from the germline V gene. This CDR3 comprises 13 residues. Trimming took 9 bases from V and 3 from J; bases not matched to a gene: 5.

This clone was detected a few times. The chain has TRBV5-1 and TRBJ2-3; maybe TRBD1 (5 bases). Between the trimmed V and J ends, which lost 4 bases and 4 bases, there was a span of 13 bases. The germline V gene has CDR1 SGHRS and CDR2 YFSETQ. This CDR3 contains 14 residues. The CDR3 nucleotides read TGCGCCAGCAGCGAACCGACAGTCCCAGATACGCAGTATTTT. This translates into CASSEPTVPDTQYF.

This clone was seen only a few times. V and J are TRBV7-6 and TRBJ2-7; unclear D gene. The CDR3 has 11 residues. Trimming took 4 bases from V and 2 from J, leaving 3 bases between them. The V gene's germline CDR1 is SGHVS and CDR2 FNYEAQ. The CDR3 is CASSSTYEQYF. The CDR3 region has the DNA TGTGCCAGCAGCTCGACCTACGAGCAGTACTTC.

The chain combines TRBV27 with TRBJ2-5; D may correspond to TRBD1 or TRBD2 (6 bases each). This CDR3 has 14 residues. V was pared by 2 bases and J by 5 bases, with 12 bases between. Germline CDR1 and CDR2: MNHEY and SMNVEV (reference sequence). CDR3 nucleotides: TGTGCCAGCAGTTTAATAGGGGGGTGGGAGACCCAGTACTTC. It encodes CASSLIGGWETQYF.

This CDR3 reads CASSQDFRAGQPTDTQYF. The DNA for the CDR3 is TGCGCCAGCAGCCAAGATTTCCGAGCGGGACAGCCCACAGATACGCAGTATTTT. The rearrangement uses TRBV4-3 and TRBJ2-3; D could derive from TRBD1 or TRBD2 (7 bases each). CDR1 and CDR2 from the germline V gene are LGHNA and YSLEER. Trimming cost V 0 bases and J 2 bases, with 18 bases left between them. This CDR3 spans 18 amino acids.

The chain joins TRBV18 to TRBJ1-2; 7 bases align to TRBD1. Germline CDR1 KGHSH, CDR2 LQKENI. Trimming took 6 bases from V and 2 from J; bases not matched to a gene: 6. There are 14 residues in the CDR3. CDR3 residues: CASSPSGQNYGYTF. The CDR3 region has the DNA TGTGCCAGCTCCCCCTCGGGACAGAACTATGGCTACACCTTC.

CDR3 residues: CATSREGATDTQYF. The CDR3, as DNA: TGCGCCACCTCCCGAGAGGGTGCCACAGATACGCAGTATTTT. The J gene is TRBJ2-3, the V gene TRBV5-1; TRBD2 is a possible D gene (5 bases). CDR1 and CDR2 from the germline V gene are SGHRS and YFSETQ. V was clipped by 9 bases and J by 2 bases, with 16 bases between them. This CDR3 contains 14 residues.

There are a few counts of this clone. For the CDR3, the DNA is TGTGCCAGCAGTTACTACGGGACTAGCGGACCCGCCTACGAGCAGTACTTC. Amino acids: CASSYYGTSGPAYEQYF. V usage is TRBV2 and J usage is TRBJ2-7, with 11 bases matching TRBD2. The J segment lost 2 bases and the V segment lost 5 bases, leaving 11 bases of the junction unmatched. CDR1 and CDR2 from the germline V gene are SNHLY and FYNNEI. The CDR3 is 17 residues long.

CDR3 loop: CASSTTGLATNEKLFF. Written as DNA, the CDR3 is TGTGCCAGCAGCACGACAGGTCTCGCAACTAATGAAAAACTGTTTTTT. The V and J genes are TRBV5-6 and TRBJ1-4, with a tentative D call TRBD1 (6 bases). The V gene's germline CDR1 is SGHDT and CDR2 YYEEEE. CDR3 length: 16 amino acids. V was shortened by 4 bases and J by 0 bases, with 13 bases between the two germline ends.

V is TRBV29-1 and J is TRBJ1-2; 8 nucleotides agree with TRBD1. Germline assignment: CDR1 SQVTM and CDR2 ANQGSEA. This CDR3 comprises 13 residues. V lost 3 bases to trimming and J lost 5 bases; unmatched junction nucleotides: 5. DNA for the CDR3: TGCAGCGTTGATTTTACAGGGGGATATGGCTACACCTTC. Its translation is CSVDFTGGYGYTF. Complete variable domain (other parts from reference TRBV29-1 and TRBJ1-2): SAVISQKPSRDICQRGTSLTIQCQVDSQVTMMFWYRQQPGQSLTLIATANQGSEATYESGFVIDKFPISRPNLTFSTLTVSNMSPEDSSIYLCSVDFTGGYGYTFGSGTRLTVV.

The chain couples TRBV5-1 to TRBJ1-4; D might be TRBD1 (5 bases). The CDR3 has 14 amino acids. V was trimmed by 2 bases and J by 5 bases, leaving 10 bases between them. Germline-derived CDR1 and CDR2 are SGHRS and YFSETQ. The CDR3 region is CASSFGGVNEKLFF. CDR3 nucleotides: TGCGCCAGCAGCTTTGGGGGGGTGAATGAAAAACTGTTTTTT.